Listed below are T cell receptor beta chains from one sample, sequenced in a study of blood T cell repertoires in COVID-19. The assay was immunoSEQ multiplex PCR, and TCRdb's table has in-frame clones only and misses some. The table shows approximately 150,000 clones, with around 84% occurring only once. The sample was peripheral blood. All receptors come from a man aged 35 to 55 with acute or convalescent COVID-19. Both conserved end residues are part of each CDR3. A D gene is named only where the DNA matches it firmly. Clone size is given for some rows only: seen once, a few or many times, or a class if the clone is expanded.

TRBV11-2,TRBD2,TRBJ2-3,.,CASSPSGGGAADTQYF,TGTGCCAGCAGCCCATCGGGAGGGGGGGCCGCAGATACGCAGTATTTT
TRBV2,.,TRBJ1-2,once,CASSSGGDNPYGYTF,TGTGCCAGCAGTTCGGGGGGGGACAACCCCTATGGCTACACCTTC
TRBV27,TRBD2,TRBJ2-1,few,CASSYEQRGRGEQFF,TGTGCCAGCAGTTACGAACAGCGGGGGAGGGGTGAGCAGTTCTTC
TRBV27,TRBD2,TRBJ2-1,.,CAVEAGGPWNEQFF,TGTGCCGTTGAAGCGGGGGGGCCGTGGAATGAGCAGTTCTTC
TRBV3-1/TRBV3-2,TRBD2,TRBJ2-2,.,CASSQDLAGGNTGELFF,TGTGCCAGCAGCCAAGACCTAGCGGGGGGGAACACCGGGGAGCTGTTTTTT
TRBV5-1,.,TRBJ2-5,.,CASSLVGSGETQYF,TGCGCCAGCAGCTTGGTTGGGAGTGGAGAGACCCAGTACTTC
TRBV5-6,TRBD1,TRBJ1-5,.,CASSLGQGVGQPQHF,TGTGCCAGCAGCTTGGGACAGGGGGTAGGTCAGCCCCAGCATTTT
TRBV9,.,TRBJ1-1,.,CASSKTGWAGTEAFF,TGTGCCAGCAGCAAGACGGGCTGGGCGGGCACTGAAGCTTTCTTT
TRBV3-1/TRBV3-2,.,TRBJ1-5,.,CASSQGGDQPQHF,TGTGCCAGCAGCCAAGGAGGCGATCAGCCCCAGCATTTT
TRBV7-2,TRBD1,TRBJ2-1,.,CASSPLGTGKDNEQFF,TGTGCCAGCAGCCCCCTCGGGACAGGAAAGGACAATGAGCAGTTCTTC
TRBV3-1/TRBV3-2,TRBD2,TRBJ2-3,.,CASSQDQNSGGARTDTQYF,TGTGCCAGCAGCCAAGATCAAAATAGCGGGGGGGCCCGGACAGATACGCAGTATTTT
TRBV28,.,TRBJ2-7,.,CAVGRRLGVLGEQYF,TGTGCCGTTGGACGACGGTTAGGGGTTTTGGGGGAGCAGTACTTC
TRBV10-3,TRBD1,TRBJ1-4,.,CATLGTGVEKLFF,TGTGCCACCCTGGGGACAGGGGTGGAAAAACTGTTTTTT
TRBV5-8,TRBD2,TRBJ2-3,once,CASSTRLANADTQYF,TGTGCCAGCAGCACCCGACTAGCTAATGCAGATACGCAGTATTTT
TRBV5-1,TRBD1,TRBJ1-2,.,CASRDGTVDYGYTF,TGCGCCAGCAGAGACGGGACAGTCGACTATGGCTACACCTTC
TRBV25-1,.,TRBJ1-6,.,CASSESPSGTPLHF,TGTGCCAGCAGTGAGTCTCCGTCCGGGACACCCCTCCACTTT
TRBV7-9,TRBD1,TRBJ1-4,.,CASNDWGTAEKLFF,TGTGCCAGCAACGACTGGGGGACAGCTGAAAAACTGTTTTTT
TRBV7-2,.,TRBJ2-5,.,CASSLGIGGETQYF,TGTGCCAGCAGCTTAGGAATAGGGGGAGAGACCCAGTACTTC
TRBV5-1,.,TRBJ1-1,.,CASRREYTEAFF,TGCGCCAGCAGGAGAGAGTACACTGAAGCTTTCTTT
TRBV6-5,.,TRBJ1-2,.,CASSYSGGSGYTF,TGTGCCAGCAGTTACTCCGGGGGTAGCGGCTACACCTTC
TRBV6-5,.,TRBJ1-1,.,CASSLAGGRAFF,TGTGCCAGCAGTCTCGCGGGCGGGCGAGCTTTCTTT
TRBV29-1,.,TRBJ1-2,.,CSVGAVNYGYTF,TGCAGCGTGGGGGCTGTGAACTATGGCTACACCTTC
TRBV9,.,TRBJ2-3,.,CASSPRLATDTQYF,TGTGCCAGCAGCCCTCGACTGGCCACAGATACGCAGTATTTT
TRBV3-1/TRBV3-2,.,TRBJ1-2,.,CASSQESRVQTF,TGTGCCAGCAGCCAAGAAAGCAGGGTCCAGACCTTC
TRBV28,.,TRBJ1-4,few,CASTGGGTNEKLFF,TGTGCCAGCACTGGGGGGGGGACTAATGAAAAACTGTTTTTT
TRBV18,.,TRBJ1-2,.,CASSPRGGDGDGYTF,TGTGCCAGCTCACCTCGTGGAGGGGATGGTGATGGCTACACCTTC
TRBV18,.,TRBJ1-1,.,CASSPIAKNTEAFF,TGTGCCAGCTCACCAATAGCGAAGAACACTGAAGCTTTCTTT
TRBV2,.,TRBJ2-1,.,CASSRGKASEQFF,TGTGCCAGCAGCCGGGGTAAAGCGAGTGAGCAGTTCTTC
TRBV6-5,TRBD1,TRBJ1-6,.,CASEPGQSNSPLHF,TGTGCCAGTGAACCGGGACAGTCAAATTCACCCCTCCACTTT
TRBV25-1,.,TRBJ1-2,.,CASSVDGNYGYTF,TGTGCCAGCAGTGTCGACGGGAACTATGGCTACACCTTC
TRBV5-1,.,TRBJ1-1,.,CASSLGTANTEAFF,TGCGCCAGCAGCTTGGGGACAGCTAACACTGAAGCTTTCTTT
TRBV11-2,.,TRBJ2-1,.,CASSFNSGFADNEQFF,TGTGCCAGCAGCTTCAATTCAGGGTTTGCCGACAATGAGCAGTTCTTC
TRBV10-3,.,TRBJ1-4,.,CATKKQVNEKLFF,TGTGCCACCAAGAAACAGGTTAATGAAAAACTGTTTTTT
TRBV19,.,TRBJ1-1,.,CASSIEWGNTEAFF,TGTGCCAGTAGTATAGAATGGGGCAACACTGAAGCTTTCTTT
TRBV6-5,TRBD1,TRBJ1-4,.,CASRGTASNEKLFF,TGTGCCAGCAGGGGGACAGCTTCTAATGAAAAACTGTTTTTT
TRBV19,.,TRBJ2-6,.,CASSSLSSGANVLTF,TGTGCCAGTAGTTCCCTGAGCTCTGGGGCCAACGTCCTGACTTTC
TRBV19,.,TRBJ1-1,.,CASSIGRQQHTEAFF,TGTGCCAGTAGTATAGGGAGACAGCAACACACTGAAGCTTTCTTT
TRBV7-3,TRBD2,TRBJ2-5,.,CASSSSGGRGETQYF,TGTGCCAGCAGCTCGTCGGGGGGGCGAGGAGAGACCCAGTACTTC
TRBV18,TRBD1,TRBJ1-2,.,CASSQGQGAYGYTF,TGTGCCAGCTCGCAAGGACAGGGGGCCTATGGCTACACCTTC
TRBV28,TRBD2,TRBJ2-5,.,CASKGGGRQQETQYF,TGTGCCAGCAAGGGGGGCGGGAGGCAGCAAGAGACCCAGTACTTC
TRBV27,TRBD1,TRBJ2-5,.,CASSIYPRGLETQYF,TGTGCCAGCAGCATTTACCCCAGGGGGCTGGAGACCCAGTACTTC
TRBV14,TRBD1,TRBJ1-2,.,CASSQVFTGTGHLNYGYTF,TGTGCCAGCAGCCAGGTTTTTACCGGGACAGGGCACCTTAACTATGGCTACACCTTC